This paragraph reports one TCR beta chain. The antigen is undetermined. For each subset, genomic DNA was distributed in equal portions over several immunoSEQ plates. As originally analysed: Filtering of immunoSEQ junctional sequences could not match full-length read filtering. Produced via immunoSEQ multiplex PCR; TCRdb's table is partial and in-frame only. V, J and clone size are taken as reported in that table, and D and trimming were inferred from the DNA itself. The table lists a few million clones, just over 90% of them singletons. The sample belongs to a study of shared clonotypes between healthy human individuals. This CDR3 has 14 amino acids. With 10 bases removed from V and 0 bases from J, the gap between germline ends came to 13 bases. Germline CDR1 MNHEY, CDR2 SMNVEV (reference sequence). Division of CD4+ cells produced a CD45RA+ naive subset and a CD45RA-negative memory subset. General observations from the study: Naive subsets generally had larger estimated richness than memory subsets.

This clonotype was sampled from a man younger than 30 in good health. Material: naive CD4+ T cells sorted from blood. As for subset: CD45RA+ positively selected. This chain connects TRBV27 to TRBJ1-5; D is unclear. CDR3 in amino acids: CATRGPSSNQPQHF. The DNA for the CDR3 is TGTGCCACCCGCGGACCCTCTAGCAATCAGCCCCAGCATTTT.